A selection of T cell receptor beta chains follows, all from one sample in a study of cytomegalovirus exposure and HLA in healthy donors. Generated by immunoSEQ multiplex PCR, the TCRdb table keeps only in-frame clones and is missing some. The table includes approximately 81,000 clones, 70% to 85% detected once. The sample was PBMCs. These receptors were collected from a man aged 45-60 years in good health and CMV-seropositive. Both conserved end residues are part of each CDR3. D genes are given only for firm matches.

j_gene: TRBJ2-6; d_gene: NA; v_gene: TRBV7-9; CDR3aa: CASSSGGVRANGLTF
j_gene: TRBJ1-1; d_gene: NA; v_gene: TRBV7-2; CDR3aa: CASSFGGANTEAFF
j_gene: TRBJ2-7; d_gene: TRBD1; v_gene: TRBV6-5; CDR3aa: CASSRDRGFGYEQYF
j_gene: TRBJ2-4; d_gene: NA; v_gene: TRBV18; CDR3aa: CASSPGREVGNIQYF
j_gene: TRBJ1-6; d_gene: NA; v_gene: TRBV10-3; CDR3aa: CAIAGALDNSPLHF
j_gene: TRBJ2-3; d_gene: TRBD1; v_gene: TRBV5-6; CDR3aa: CASSLGPGQGRTDTQYF
j_gene: TRBJ2-7; d_gene: TRBD1; v_gene: TRBV2; CDR3aa: CASRGIGTVSSGEQYF
j_gene: TRBJ1-4; d_gene: TRBD1; v_gene: TRBV30; CDR3aa: CAWSGRDRVLGTTNEKLFF
j_gene: TRBJ2-1; d_gene: TRBD2; v_gene: TRBV19; CDR3aa: CASSIDGPGVGSGSGSYNEQFF
j_gene: TRBJ1-2; d_gene: TRBD1; v_gene: TRBV9; CDR3aa: CASSTQDRVYDGYTF
j_gene: TRBJ2-5; d_gene: TRBD1; v_gene: TRBV19; CDR3aa: CASSTLPGQGRRGETQYF
j_gene: TRBJ2-2; d_gene: NA; v_gene: TRBV29-1; CDR3aa: CSVEDGLPSGELFF
j_gene: TRBJ1-1; d_gene: NA; v_gene: TRBV7-9; CDR3aa: CSSSPATVMNTEAFF
j_gene: TRBJ2-7; d_gene: NA; v_gene: TRBV7-9; CDR3aa: CASSHNPGEGAYEQYF
j_gene: TRBJ2-7; d_gene: TRBD1; v_gene: TRBV4-1; CDR3aa: CASSPRDRSYEQYF
j_gene: TRBJ1-3; d_gene: NA; v_gene: TRBV5-1; CDR3aa: CASSLMGDSGNTIYF
j_gene: TRBJ2-1; d_gene: NA; v_gene: TRBV5-4; CDR3aa: CASSSEGGAEQFF
j_gene: TRBJ2-5; d_gene: NA; v_gene: TRBV19; CDR3aa: CASSIQGPEETQYF
j_gene: TRBJ2-5; d_gene: NA; v_gene: TRBV10-3; CDR3aa: CAISQAGDGEGEETQYF
j_gene: TRBJ2-7; d_gene: TRBD1; v_gene: TRBV4-1; CDR3aa: CASSLGTGSDEQYF
j_gene: TRBJ2-1; d_gene: TRBD2; v_gene: TRBV5-1; CDR3aa: CASTLRTSGIGEQFF
j_gene: TRBJ1-1; d_gene: NA; v_gene: TRBV11-3; CDR3aa: CASSLYQGREAFF
j_gene: TRBJ2-1; d_gene: TRBD2; v_gene: TRBV5-8; CDR3aa: CASSLGAGLWQFF
j_gene: TRBJ2-1; d_gene: NA; v_gene: TRBV6-1; CDR3aa: CASWEKTRANEQFF